The 9 T cell receptor beta chains listed next were all sequenced from one sample in a study of technical replicates of blood from a few donors. Using immunoSEQ multiplex PCR, the repertoire was profiled, and TCRdb retains in-frame clones only, with some absent. The table records under 100,000 clones, 95% of them present only once. Input material: T cells isolated from PBMCs. These receptors originate from a human donor in good health.

This clone occurred once. The CDR3 loop is CASSDTGGVHTGELFF. CDR3 DNA sequence: TGTGCCAGCAGCGACACAGGGGGTGTTCACACCGGGGAGCTGTTTTTT. The V and J genes are TRBV9 and TRBJ2-2; 8 bases agree with TRBD1. CDR1 SGDLS and CDR2 YYNGEE come from the germline V gene. The CDR3 is made up of 16 amino acids. The V gene end was trimmed by 3 bases and the J gene end by 3 bases; junction bases not matched to a gene: 7.

As regards this clone: The same CDR3 arises from other DNA sequences in this sample as well. This chain connects TRBV2 to TRBJ1-5, with D perhaps matching TRBD1 (6 bases). Germline values: CDR1 SNHLY, CDR2 FYNNEI. The V end was cut by 4 bases, the J end by 3 bases, with 10 bases between. The CDR3 runs 14 residues. Here the CDR3 DNA reads TGTGCCAGCAGTGGAAGGGGGTACAATCAGCCCCAGCATTTT. Translated, it gives CASSGRGYNQPQHF.

The rearrangement joins TRBV20-1 to TRBJ2-7, with D tentatively TRBD1 (5 bases). The CDR3 loop spans 11 amino acids. The V gene's germline CDR1 is DFQATT and CDR2 SNEGSKA (reference sequence). The V gene lost 1 base and the J gene lost 7 bases, with 8 bases spanning the gap. DNA of the CDR3: TGCAGTGCTAGAGTGGGGCAAGAGCAGTACTTC. This translates into CSARVGQEQYF.

The chain is built from TRBV5-6 and TRBJ1-1; D not resolved. The germline CDR1 and CDR2 sequences are SGHDT and YYEEEE. This CDR3 is 12 amino acids long. Trimming cost V 6 bases and J 2 bases, with 8 bases left between them. The CDR3 sequence: CASTYSNTEAFF. CDR3 nucleotides: TGTGCCAGCACCTATAGCAACACTGAAGCTTTCTTT.

In DNA, the CDR3 is TGCGCCAGCAGCTTGGCCGGGACAGGGAATGAGCAGTTCTTC. Its protein is CASSLAGTGNEQFF. The V and J genes are TRBV5-1 and TRBJ2-1; 9 bases match TRBD1. The CDR3 has 14 amino acids. V was clipped by 0 bases and J by 7 bases; unmatched bases: 2. Germline V lookup: CDR1 SGHRS, CDR2 YFSETQ.

This rearrangement joins TRBV7-8 to TRBJ2-2, with 10 bases fitting TRBD1. Germline assignment: CDR1 SGHVS and CDR2 FQNEAQ. This CDR3 has 16 amino acids. Losses at the gene ends were 5 bases for V and 7 bases for J; bases not matched to a gene: 10. CDR3 DNA: TGTGCCAGCAGCAACCGAAGACAGGGGGCCATCGGGGAGCTGTTTTTT. Amino acids: CASSNRRQGAIGELFF.

The chain is built from TRBV19 and TRBJ2-4; D may be TRBD1 (5 bases). V shed 6 bases and J shed 0 bases, with 12 bases lying between them. The germline CDR1 and CDR2 sequences are LNHDA and SQIVND (reference sequence). The CDR3 is 15 amino acids. This CDR3 reads CASRDGQGAKNIQYF. CDR3 coding DNA: TGTGCCAGTAGGGACGGGCAGGGAGCCAAAAACATTCAGTACTTC.

This chain joins TRBV19 and TRBJ2-7; 7 bases match TRBD2. This CDR3 region has 14 residues. The V segment lost 9 bases and the J segment 2 bases; nucleotides outside the gene matches: 10. In germline, CDR1 is LNHDA, CDR2 SQIVND (reference sequence). Here the CDR3 DNA reads TGTGCCAGCACGGGGGGTACAGTTACCTACGAGCAGTACTTC. The encoded protein is CASTGGTVTYEQYF.

J is TRBJ1-5 and V is TRBV6-1; 7 nucleotides line up with TRBD1. Unmatched junction bases numbered 8, after V lost 5 bases and J lost 7 bases. This CDR3 comprises 14 residues. CDR1 is MNHNS, CDR2 SASEGT, per germline. The CDR3 is CASSTSTGNQPQHF. The CDR3, as DNA: TGTGCCAGCAGTACCTCGACAGGGAACCAGCCCCAGCATTTT.